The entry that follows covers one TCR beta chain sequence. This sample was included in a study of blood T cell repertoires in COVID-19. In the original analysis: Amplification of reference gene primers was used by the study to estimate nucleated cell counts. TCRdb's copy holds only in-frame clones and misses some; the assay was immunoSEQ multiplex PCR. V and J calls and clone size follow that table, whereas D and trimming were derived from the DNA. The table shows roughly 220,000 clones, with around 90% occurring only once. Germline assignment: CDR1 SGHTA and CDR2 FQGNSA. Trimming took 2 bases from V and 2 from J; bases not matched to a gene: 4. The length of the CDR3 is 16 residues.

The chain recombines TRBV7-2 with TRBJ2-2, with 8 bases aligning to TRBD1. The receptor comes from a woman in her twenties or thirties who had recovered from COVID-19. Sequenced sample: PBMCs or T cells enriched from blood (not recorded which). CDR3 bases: TGTGCCAGCAGCTTAATGGGGACAGGAAACACCGGGGAGCTGTTTTTT. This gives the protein CASSLMGTGNTGELFF.